This passage covers 30 T cell receptor beta chains from one sample sequenced in a study of neurological immune-mediated disorders. TCRdb reprocessed the 5' RACE reads with MiXCR, giving one entry per CDR3 protein. Among approximately 58,000 distinct CDR3 sequences listed, over 10% were seen once. The sample taken for sequencing was PBMCs. The receptors shown here come from a man aged 55-75 years in good health.

Remarks on this clonotype: The germline gene is not matched at one end of the junction; a read error may be the cause. This chain links TRBV15 with TRBJ2-7; D remains unclear. CDR1 is LNHNV, CDR2 YYDKDF, per germline (reference sequence). The CDR3 consists of 16 residues. The CDR3 is CVTSREWGILSYEQYF. The CDR3 coding sequence is TGTGTCACCAGCAGAGAGTGGGGAATCCTCTCCTACGAGCAGTACTTC.

The sample holds many counts of this clonotype. The chain uses TRBV3-1 and TRBJ2-1; 14 bases agree with TRBD2. In germline, CDR1 is LGHDT, CDR2 YNNKEL (reference sequence). The CDR3 is made up of 14 amino acids. Trimming cost V 4 bases and J 7 bases; bases outside gene matches: 0. CDR3 DNA sequence: TGTGCCAGCAGCCGGACTAGCGGGGGGAATGAGCAGTTCTTC. This sequence encodes CASSRTSGGNEQFF.

This clonotype showed up many times. The chain is built from TRBV5-1 and TRBJ1-2, with 10 bases aligning to TRBD1. V gave up 7 bases and J gave up 6 bases; unmatched junction bases: 9. This CDR3 spans 14 amino acids. Per germline, CDR1 SGHRS and CDR2 YFSETQ. The DNA for the CDR3 is TGCGCCAGCGGATTCTTCGGACAGGGGGATGGCTACACCTTC. Protein: CASGFFGQGDGYTF.

This clonotype was counted at least ten times. The chain carries TRBV5-1 and TRBJ2-3, with unresolved D. V dropped 4 bases and J dropped 4 bases, with 16 bases sitting between them. The CDR3 contains 15 residues. Germline V CDR1 and CDR2: SGHRS, YFSETQ. CDR3 DNA: TGCGCCAGCAGCGATAATGGGCAGAAAGCAGATACGCAGTATTTT. Its translation: CASSDNGQKADTQYF.

This clonotype was detected many times. This chain joins TRBV6-5 and TRBJ1-1; TRBD1 matches at 9 bases. Losses at the gene ends were 10 bases for V and 1 base for J; bases not matched to a gene: 13. Germline V CDR1 and CDR2: MNHEY, SVGAGI. This CDR3 is 16 amino acids long. The CDR3 DNA reads as TGTGCCACCAAACAGGGGGCTAGTGGGAAGAACACTGAAGCTTTCTTT. Its protein product is CATKQGASGKNTEAFF.

This clonotype has a count of ten or more. The rearrangement uses TRBV20-1 and TRBJ1-1; no firm D call. Germline CDR1 is DFQATT and CDR2 is SNEGSKA (reference sequence). Trimming left V 1 base short and J 3 bases short, with 9 bases between. The CDR3 totals 13 residues. Written as DNA, the CDR3 is TGCAGTGCTAGAGTGGAGAGACACACTGAAGCTTTCTTT. It specifies CSARVERHTEAFF.

This clonotype was seen many times. The V gene is TRBV6-5, the J gene TRBJ2-7; maybe TRBD1 (6 bases). V dropped 5 bases and J dropped 2 bases, with 13 bases sitting between them. The CDR3 runs 14 residues. Germline assignment: CDR1 MNHEY and CDR2 SVGAGI. The CDR3 loop reads CASSGGHPPYEQYF. The CDR3 nucleotides are TGTGCCAGCAGTGGGGGCCACCCACCCTACGAGCAGTACTTC.

This clonotype has at least ten counts. The chain employs TRBV18 and TRBJ2-3; 10 bases align to TRBD2. The CDR3 loop spans 17 amino acids. V shed 3 bases and J 1 base; nucleotides not matched to a gene: 7. The germline V gene encodes CDR1 KGHSH and CDR2 LQKENI. The CDR3 region is CASSPSTSGRRTDTQYF. The CDR3 DNA reads as TGTGCCAGCTCACCTTCGACTAGCGGGCGACGCACAGATACGCAGTATTTT.

This clonotype has a count of ten or more. The V call is TRBV4-3, the J call TRBJ1-1, with 7 bases identical to TRBD1. Germline V gives CDR1 LGHNA, CDR2 YSLEER. Trimming cost V 0 bases and J 3 bases; bases outside gene matches: 4. CDR3 length: 15 residues. The CDR3 DNA sequence: TGCGCCAGCAGCCAAGAACGGGACAGCCACACTGAAGCTTTCTTT. Protein: CASSQERDSHTEAFF.

Many counts were recorded for this clonotype. The J gene is TRBJ1-2, the V gene TRBV7-2; TRBD1 agrees at 7 bases. Losses at the gene ends were 5 bases for V and 4 bases for J; bases not matched to a gene: 4. The CDR3 runs to 13 residues. Germline CDR1 reads SGHTA; CDR2 reads FQGNSA. CDR3 residues: CASSPTGAYGYTF. CDR3 DNA sequence: TGTGCCAGCAGCCCTACAGGGGCCTATGGCTACACCTTC. The full variable domain, in which reference TRBV7-2 and TRBJ1-2 provide the parts outside the CDR3, is GAGVSQSPSNKVTEKGKDVELRCDPISGHTALYWYRQSLGQGLEFLIYFQGNSAPDKSGLPSDRFSAERTGGSVSTLTIQRTQQEDSAVYLCASSPTGAYGYTFGSGTRLTVV.

The table lists this clonotype with many counts. V gene TRBV6-2 or TRBV6-3 combines with J gene TRBJ1-1; no clear D gene. The V end lost 5 bases, the J end lost 6 bases, and 19 bases lay between the germline ends. CDR3 length: 15 amino acids. Germline lookup yields CDR1 MNHEY and CDR2 SVGEGT. This CDR3 is CASSTPADGRAEAFF. CDR3 coding DNA: TGTGCCAGCAGTACCCCTGCTGACGGAAGGGCTGAAGCTTTCTTT.

This clonotype showed up many times. V usage is TRBV12-3 or TRBV12-4 and J usage is TRBJ2-3, with D possibly matching TRBD2 (7 bases). Trimming left V 3 bases short and J 1 base short, with 14 bases between. The CDR3 contains 16 residues. The CDR3 reads CASSFHGGAGTDTQYF. In DNA form, the CDR3 reads TGTGCCAGCAGTTTCCATGGGGGGGCGGGCACAGATACGCAGTATTTT.

As concerns this clonotype: The junction differs from germline at one of its ends, possibly a read error. V gene TRBV7-2 combines with J gene TRBJ1-2; no reliable D call. Germline lookup yields CDR1 SGHTA and CDR2 FQGNSA. This CDR3 has 14 residues. The CDR3 DNA is TGTGCCAGCAGTCTAAGGCGTGGAAACTATTGCTACACCTTC. Translated, it gives CASSLRRGNYCYTF.

Only a few counts were recorded for this clonotype. The chain carries TRBV5-1 and TRBJ2-1; D is ambiguous. Germline V gives CDR1 SGHRS, CDR2 YFSETQ. Trimming took 0 bases from V and 1 from J, leaving 2 bases between them. The CDR3 runs 13 residues. CDR3 sequence: CASSLGSYNEQFF. The CDR3 DNA reads TGCGCCAGCAGCTTGGGGTCCTACAATGAGCAGTTCTTC.

The table lists this clonotype with many counts. The J gene is TRBJ2-5, the V gene TRBV5-1, with TRBD2 matching 7 bases. With 2 bases clipped from V and 5 bases from J, the junction kept 6 bases outside the gene matches. Germline V gene data show CDR1 as SGHRS and CDR2 as YFSETQ. This CDR3 has 14 residues. In DNA, the CDR3 is TGCGCCAGCAGCTTCGAGGGGAGGGGCGAGACCCAGTACTTC. It specifies CASSFEGRGETQYF.

This clonotype was seen many times. The J gene is TRBJ2-7, the V gene TRBV6-2 or TRBV6-3, with 7 nucleotides matching TRBD1. The CDR3 extends over 12 amino acids. J lost 7 bases, V lost 5 bases, and 5 bases had no gene match. Germline CDR1 and CDR2: MNHEY and SVGEGT. CDR3 sequence: CASSPDRVEQYF. CDR3 nucleotides: TGTGCCAGCAGTCCTGACAGGGTTGAGCAGTACTTC.

The chain has TRBV14 and TRBJ2-1, with TRBD2 identical over 13 bases. The V gene end was trimmed by 4 bases and the J gene end by 5 bases; junction bases not matched to a gene: 2. Germline-derived CDR1 and CDR2 are SGHDN and FVKESK. This CDR3 spans 15 amino acids. The CDR3 protein is CASSRGLAGDNEQFF. The CDR3 DNA follows: TGTGCCAGCAGCCGAGGACTAGCGGGGGACAATGAGCAGTTCTTC.

In this sample, this clonotype turned up many times. J is TRBJ2-7 and V is TRBV5-1; D is ambiguous. Looked up from germline, CDR1 is SGHRS and CDR2 is YFSETQ. The CDR3 is made up of 13 amino acids. V was trimmed by 5 bases and J by 0 bases, leaving 9 bases between them. CDR3 DNA: TGCGCCAGCAGTCCCTCTGCCTCCTACGAGCAGTACTTC. It yields the protein CASSPSASYEQYF. Variable domain in full (rest from reference TRBV5-1 and TRBJ2-7): KAGVTQTPRYLIKTRGQQVTLSCSPISGHRSVSWYQQTPGQGLQFLFEYFSETQRNKGNFPGRFSGRQFSNSRSEMNVSTLELGDSALYLCASSPSASYEQYFGPGTRLTVT.

This clonotype has ten or more counts. The rearrangement joins TRBV7-2 to TRBJ2-7; D gene uncertain. CDR1 SGHTA and CDR2 FQGNSA come from the germline V gene. The CDR3 covers 14 residues. Between the trimmed V and J ends, which lost 3 bases and 0 bases, there was a span of 9 bases. The CDR3 sequence: CASSFPTGSYEQYF. The CDR3 DNA reads TGTGCCAGCAGCTTTCCGACCGGCTCCTACGAGCAGTACTTC. The full variable domain, completed using reference TRBV7-2 and TRBJ2-7, is GAGVSQSPSNKVTEKGKDVELRCDPISGHTALYWYRQSLGQGLEFLIYFQGNSAPDKSGLPSDRFSAERTGGSVSTLTIQRTQQEDSAVYLCASSFPTGSYEQYFGPGTRLTVT.

There are many counts of this clonotype. V and J are TRBV7-2 and TRBJ1-1; no clear D gene. The V end was cut by 2 bases, the J end by 1 base, with 11 bases between. CDR3 length: 15 amino acids. CDR1 is SGHTA and CDR2 is FQGNSA in the germline V gene. CDR3 region: CASSLSAGQNTEAFF. CDR3 nucleotides: TGTGCCAGCAGCTTATCTGCAGGCCAGAACACTGAAGCTTTCTTT.

The J gene is TRBJ2-1, the V gene TRBV9; 10 bases agree with TRBD2. Germline V lookup: CDR1 SGDLS, CDR2 YYNGEE. This CDR3 spans 14 amino acids. J gave up 4 bases and V 3 bases, and 1 base lay outside the gene matches. The chain's CDR3 is CASSGSGGYNEQFF. The CDR3, as DNA: TGTGCCAGCAGCGGTAGCGGGGGGTACAATGAGCAGTTCTTC.

This clonotype has at least ten counts. The rearrangement uses TRBV5-1 and TRBJ2-5; 8 bases agree with TRBD1. The CDR3 extends over 15 amino acids. Germline V gives CDR1 SGHRS, CDR2 YFSETQ. The J segment lost 2 bases and the V segment lost 2 bases, leaving 5 bases of the junction unmatched. CDR3 amino acids: CASSLAGQGQETQYF. CDR3 in DNA: TGCGCCAGCAGCTTAGCCGGACAGGGACAAGAGACCCAGTACTTC. The entire variable domain, with the rest obtained from reference TRBV5-1 and TRBJ2-5, is as follows: KAGVTQTPRYLIKTRGQQVTLSCSPISGHRSVSWYQQTPGQGLQFLFEYFSETQRNKGNFPGRFSGRQFSNSRSEMNVSTLELGDSALYLCASSLAGQGQETQYFGPGTRLLVL.

This clonotype was recorded many times. The chain combines TRBV12-3 or TRBV12-4 with TRBJ2-7, with D tentatively TRBD2 (5 bases). This CDR3 contains 15 residues. The V and J ends lost 1 base and 1 base respectively, with 11 bases between them. The CDR3 bases are TGTGCCAGCAGTTTAGGGGGAGAGATTTCCTACGAGCAGTACTTC. This encodes CASSLGGEISYEQYF.

V is TRBV15 and J is TRBJ2-3, with D possibly TRBD2 on 6 matching bases. This CDR3 has 14 residues. V gave up 2 bases and J gave up 2 bases, with 8 bases separating them. Germline-derived CDR1 and CDR2 are LNHNV and YYDKDF (reference sequence). CDR3 bases: TGTGCCACCAGCAGACTGGACTACACAGATACGCAGTATTTT. Protein sequence: CATSRLDYTDTQYF.

This clonotype has a count of ten or more. This rearrangement joins TRBV28 to TRBJ2-7; TRBD2 agrees at 14 bases. There are 14 residues in the CDR3. With 6 bases clipped from V and 6 bases from J, the junction kept 4 bases outside the gene matches. The germline V gene encodes CDR1 MDHEN and CDR2 SYDVKM. The CDR3 bases are TGTGCCAGCAGACTGGGACTAGCGGGGGTCGAGCAGTACTTC. Translating it yields CASRLGLAGVEQYF. Looking up the rest from reference TRBV28 and TRBJ2-7 gives the full variable domain: DVKVTQSSRYLVKRTGEKVFLECVQDMDHENMFWYRQDPGLGLRLIYFSYDVKMKEKGDIPEGYSVSREKKERFSLILESASTNQTSMYLCASRLGLAGVEQYFGPGTRLTVT.

The table lists this clonotype with a few counts. The chain has TRBV18 and TRBJ1-2; D is unresolved. Germline values: CDR1 KGHSH, CDR2 LQKENI. V was pared by 0 bases and J by 4 bases, with 21 bases between. The CDR3 loop spans 18 amino acids. The CDR3 coding sequence is TGTGCCAGCTCACCACCTCTGGAGGGAGGACGGAGCCGCTATGGCTACACCTTC. Translating gives CASSPPLEGGRSRYGYTF.

This clonotype was counted ten times or more. This rearrangement joins TRBV20-1 to TRBJ2-1, with D perhaps given as TRBD1 or TRBD2 (5 bases each). Trimming removed 0 bases at V and 4 bases at J, with 16 bases between. This CDR3 contains 16 residues. Germline V gives CDR1 DFQATT, CDR2 SNEGSKA (reference sequence). The CDR3 bases are TGCAGTGCTAGAGAACCCCGGGGCTCTGATTACAATGAGCAGTTCTTC. The encoded protein is CSAREPRGSDYNEQFF.

This clonotype has ten or more counts. CDR3 protein: CSARDRLGTSGGYTQYF. The CDR3 DNA follows: TGCAGTGCTAGAGATCGCCTCGGGACTAGCGGGGGCTATACGCAGTATTTT. The chain recombines TRBV20-1 with TRBJ2-3; 14 bases map to TRBD2. The trim removed 0 bases at V and 7 bases at J, leaving 9 bases unmatched. CDR3 length: 17 residues. CDR1 and CDR2 (germline): DFQATT, SNEGSKA (reference sequence).

This clonotype was seen ten or more times. This chain uses TRBV5-1 with TRBJ1-1; no definite D call. The CDR3 spans 15 residues. With 0 bases removed from V and 1 base from J, the gap between germline ends came to 10 bases. In germline, CDR1 is SGHRS, CDR2 YFSETQ. The CDR3 DNA is TGCGCCAGCAGCTTGGACGGCCGGCAGAACACTGAAGCTTTCTTT. It specifies CASSLDGRQNTEAFF. The full variable domain, completed using reference TRBV5-1 and TRBJ1-1, is KAGVTQTPRYLIKTRGQQVTLSCSPISGHRSVSWYQQTPGQGLQFLFEYFSETQRNKGNFPGRFSGRQFSNSRSEMNVSTLELGDSALYLCASSLDGRQNTEAFFGQGTRLTVV.

This clonotype was counted ten times or more. The rearrangement joins TRBV5-5 to TRBJ2-3; 7 bases map to TRBD2. This CDR3 is 15 amino acids long. Per the germline V gene, CDR1 is SGHKS and CDR2 is YYEKEE (reference sequence). Trimming removed 2 bases from V and 3 bases from J; junction bases left unmatched: 6. The CDR3 region is CASSLRGVATDTQYF. The CDR3 region has the DNA TGTGCCAGCAGCTTACGGGGGGTGGCAACAGATACGCAGTATTTT.